This is a list of T cell receptor beta chains from one sample in a study of blood T cell repertoires in COVID-19. Produced via immunoSEQ multiplex PCR; TCRdb's table is partial and in-frame only. The table records about 78,000 clones, about 89% of them present only once. Specimen: peripheral blood. The receptor source for this set is a man aged 50 to 59 with active or convalescent COVID-19. CDR3s include the opening cysteine and the closing phenylalanine or tryptophan. D genes are given only for firm matches. Only part of the rows carry a size: once, few, many, or a class if the clone is expanded.

cdr3_length	v_call	clone_size	j_call	d_call	cdr3_aa	cdr3_nt
14	TRBV19	few	TRBJ2-7	TRBD1	CASHQPGQGNEQYF	TGTGCCAGTCACCAACCGGGACAGGGGAACGAGCAGTACTTC
14	TRBV10-2	-	TRBJ1-2	-	CASSSTVDMGGYTF	TGCGCCAGCAGTAGCACAGTCGACATGGGTGGCTACACCTTC
14	TRBV28	once	TRBJ1-2	-	CASSTPAESGGYTF	TGTGCCAGCAGTACCCCCGCGGAATCTGGCGGCTACACCTTC
15	TRBV5-1	-	TRBJ1-3	-	CASSLNSLSGNTIYF	TGCGCCAGCAGCTTAAACAGTCTCTCTGGAAACACCATATATTTT
14	TRBV3-1/TRBV3-2	-	TRBJ2-5	-	CASSPGAEQETQYF	TGTGCCAGCAGCCCAGGGGCAGAACAAGAGACCCAGTACTTC
15	TRBV6-5	-	TRBJ1-5	TRBD1	CASSDRDRGNQPQHF	TGTGCCAGCAGCGACCGGGACAGGGGTAATCAGCCCCAGCATTTT
13	TRBV19	medium-sized	TRBJ1-4	TRBD1	CASTRTGFEKLFF	TGTGCCAGTACCCGGACAGGGTTCGAAAAACTGTTTTTT
14	TRBV12-5	-	TRBJ1-1	-	CASGLTTGETEAFF	TGTGCTAGTGGTTTGACCACAGGTGAAACTGAAGCTTTCTTT
18	TRBV5-1	few	TRBJ2-2	TRBD1	CASSLAGQRSSNTGELFF	TGCGCCAGCAGCTTGGCGGGACAGAGATCCTCGAACACCGGGGAGCTGTTTTTT
14	TRBV10-3	-	TRBJ2-7	-	CAISLTGDLSEQYF	TGTGCCATCAGTCTGACAGGCGACCTGAGTGAGCAGTACTTC
17	TRBV11-2	-	TRBJ2-3	TRBD2	CASSLDGGGAGTDTQYF	TGTGCCAGCAGCTTAGATGGCGGGGGGGCCGGCACAGATACGCAGTATTTT
13	TRBV2	-	TRBJ2-1	TRBD1	CASRQTGPREQFF	TGTGCCAGCAGACAGACAGGGCCCCGTGAGCAGTTCTTC
14	TRBV7-2	-	TRBJ1-1	TRBD1	CASSQGAVNTEAFF	TGTGCCAGCAGCCAGGGGGCGGTGAACACTGAAGCTTTCTTT
13	TRBV19	-	TRBJ1-4	TRBD1	CASSTGGNEKLFF	TGTGCCAGTTCGACAGGGGGGAATGAAAAACTGTTTTTT
15	TRBV30	-	TRBJ2-3	-	CAWSPGTRSTDTQYF	TGTGCCTGGAGTCCCGGGACAAGAAGCACAGATACGCAGTATTTT
19	TRBV27	-	TRBJ2-3	TRBD2	CASSLSRGLAGVWADTQYF	TGTGCCAGCAGTTTATCTAGGGGACTAGCGGGGGTATGGGCAGATACGCAGTATTTT
13	TRBV28	-	TRBJ1-2	-	CASTWGGGYGYTF	TGTGCCAGCACCTGGGGAGGGGGGTATGGCTACACCTTC
17	TRBV7-8	-	TRBJ1-3	-	CASSLAQGQGVSYTIYF	TGTGCCAGCAGCTTAGCGCAGGGACAAGGGGTTTCCTACACCATATATTTT
15	TRBV7-2	-	TRBJ2-5	TRBD2	CASSLIAGGQETQYF	TGTGCCAGCAGCTTGATAGCGGGGGGGCAAGAGACCCAGTACTTC
15	TRBV7-2	-	TRBJ1-3	-	CASSYRHSSGNTIYF	TGTGCCAGCAGCTACCGACACAGCTCTGGAAACACCATATATTTT
13	TRBV30	-	TRBJ1-2	TRBD1	CAFTDRANYGYTF	TGTGCCTTCACAGACAGGGCTAACTATGGCTACACCTTC
14	TRBV30	-	TRBJ2-3	-	CAWSEGGPTDTQYF	TGTGCCTGGAGCGAGGGGGGGCCGACAGATACGCAGTATTTT
12	TRBV2	-	TRBJ2-7	-	CASSGDSREQYF	TGTGCCAGCAGTGGAGACAGTCGGGAGCAGTACTTC
15	TRBV18	-	TRBJ2-4	TRBD1	CASSPFADREYIQYF	TGTGCCAGCTCACCATTCGCCGACAGGGAGTACATTCAGTACTTC
16	TRBV18	-	TRBJ1-6	TRBD1	CASSPLSRGQGSPLHF	TGTGCCAGCTCACCACTGTCTAGGGGGCAGGGTTCACCCCTCCACTTT
12	TRBV7-2	few	TRBJ1-1	-	CASSLGGSEAFF	TGTGCCAGCAGCTTAGGAGGGAGTGAAGCTTTCTTT
17	TRBV7-2	-	TRBJ1-1	-	CASSPQVGTGFGTEAFF	TGTGCCAGCAGCCCTCAAGTCGGAACAGGCTTTGGAACTGAAGCTTTCTTT
15	TRBV5-4	few	TRBJ2-1	TRBD1	CASSPGTGSGNEQFF	TGTGCCAGCAGCCCCGGGACAGGGTCAGGGAATGAGCAGTTCTTC
13	TRBV19	-	TRBJ2-7	-	CASSVGPSYEQYF	TGTGCCAGTAGTGTTGGGCCCTCCTACGAGCAGTACTTC
11	TRBV21-1	-	TRBJ1-6	-	CASDINSPLHF	TGTGCCAGCGACATTAATTCACCCCTCCACTTT
13	TRBV2	-	TRBJ2-4	-	CASSGGARNIQYF	TGTGCCAGCAGTGGTGGGGCTAGGAACATTCAGTACTTC
15	TRBV4-1	-	TRBJ2-7	-	CASSQVDITSYEQYF	TGCGCCAGCAGCCAAGTCGATATTACTTCCTACGAGCAGTACTTC
17	TRBV30	-	TRBJ2-2	TRBD2	CAWSGTSGGADTGELFF	TGTGCCTGGTCCGGGACTAGCGGGGGGGCAGACACCGGGGAGCTGTTTTTT
17	TRBV2	-	TRBJ1-5	-	CASSLQGALIGNQPQHF	TGTGCCAGCAGTCTACAGGGTGCCCTCATTGGCAATCAGCCCCAGCATTTT
12	TRBV5-1	few	TRBJ2-1	-	CASSFGGPEQFF	TGCGCCAGCAGCTTCGGGGGACCAGAGCAGTTCTTC